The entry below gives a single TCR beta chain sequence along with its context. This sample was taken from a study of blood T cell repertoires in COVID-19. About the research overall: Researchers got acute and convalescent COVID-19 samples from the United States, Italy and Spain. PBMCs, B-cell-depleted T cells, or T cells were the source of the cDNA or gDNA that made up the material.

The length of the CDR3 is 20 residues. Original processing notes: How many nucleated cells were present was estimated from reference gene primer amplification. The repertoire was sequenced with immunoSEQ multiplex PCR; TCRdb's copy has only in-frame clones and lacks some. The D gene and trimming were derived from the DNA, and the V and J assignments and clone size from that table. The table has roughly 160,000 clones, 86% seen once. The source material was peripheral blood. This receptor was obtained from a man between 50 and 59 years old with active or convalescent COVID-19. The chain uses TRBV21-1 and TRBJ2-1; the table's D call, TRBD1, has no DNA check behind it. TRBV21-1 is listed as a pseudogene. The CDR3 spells CASSTKPIVVWTVGGVSLVF. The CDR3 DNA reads TGTGCCAGCAGCACAAAACCAATTGTTGTGTGGACAGTTGGTGGGGTCTCGCTGGTCTTC.